The 26 T cell receptor beta chains listed next were all sequenced from one sample in a study of blood T cell repertoires in COVID-19 (dated by TCRdb to 2020 to 2021). Receptors were amplified or captured by the immunoSEQ multiplex PCR assay. TCRdb's version of the immuneACCESS table is confined to in-frame rearrangements and falls short of the full clone set. An unresolved V gene accounts for under half of the shortfall where checked; the remainder is of unknown origin. Here the sample has some 220,000 clones; approximately 80% occur a single time. 9.5% to 15% of the sample lies in the top ten. The sequencing input was peripheral blood. Receptors originate from a human donor in a cohort sampled during active COVID-19.

The rearrangement links TRBV7-2 to TRBJ2-7, with D perhaps matching TRBD2 (6 bases). Germline V gives CDR1 SGHTA, CDR2 FQGNSA. CDR3 length: 14 amino acids. V shed 2 bases and J shed 3 bases, with 11 bases lying between them. In nucleotides, the CDR3 is TGTGCCAGCAGCTTACCGGGACTCCTCTACGAGCAGTACTTC. The encoded protein is CASSLPGLLYEQYF.

The chain employs TRBV7-9 and TRBJ2-2; the match to TRBD1 covers 8 bases. Germline V gene lookup returns CDR1 SEHNR and CDR2 FQNEAQ (reference sequence). The CDR3 extends over 15 amino acids. The J segment lost 6 bases and the V segment lost 5 bases, leaving 8 bases of the junction unmatched. The CDR3 sequence is CASSVTTTGAGELFF. Here the CDR3 DNA reads TGTGCCAGCAGCGTAACTACGACAGGGGCCGGGGAGCTGTTTTTT.

In its sample, this clone was seen a few times. The chain has TRBV7-6 and TRBJ2-2; 9 nucleotides agree with TRBD1. The germline CDR1 and CDR2 sequences are SGHVS and FNYEAQ. This CDR3 contains 15 residues. Trimming removed 7 bases from V and 3 bases from J; junction bases left unmatched: 6. CDR3 residues: CASKEWTGDTGELFF. CDR3 DNA: TGTGCCAGCAAGGAATGGACAGGGGACACCGGGGAGCTGTTTTTT.

The gene calls are TRBV25-1 and TRBJ1-4; D is unclear. The CDR3 runs to 14 residues. Trimming cost V 7 bases and J 8 bases, with 17 bases left between them. Germline V gene sequence: CDR1 MGHDK, CDR2 SYGVNS. CDR3 sequence reads: CASTAGLGGEKLFF. The DNA for the CDR3 is TGTGCCAGCACCGCCGGACTGGGAGGCGAAAAACTGTTTTTT.

This chain connects TRBV28 to TRBJ1-5, with 8 positions matching TRBD1. The CDR3 has 14 amino acids. V lost 6 bases to trimming and J lost 3 bases; unmatched junction nucleotides: 4. CDR1 is MDHEN and CDR2 is SYDVKM in the germline V gene. The DNA of the CDR3 is TGTGCCAGCAGCCAGGGGGCTCTCAATCAGCCCCAGCATTTT. Translation: CASSQGALNQPQHF.

The chain recombines TRBV27 with TRBJ1-4; TRBD1 matches 8 bases. Unmatched junction bases numbered 7, after V lost 6 bases and J lost 7 bases. This CDR3 contains 14 residues. Germline V CDR1 and CDR2: MNHEY, SMNVEV (reference sequence). CDR3: CASSPGQALEKLFF. In DNA, the CDR3 is TGTGCCAGCAGCCCGGGACAGGCCCTTGAAAAACTGTTTTTT. The full variable domain, in which reference TRBV27 and TRBJ1-4 provide the parts outside the CDR3, is EAQVTQNPRYLITVTGKKLTVTCSQNMNHEYMSWYRQDPGLGLRQIYYSMNVEVTDKGDVPEGYKVSRKEKRNFPLILESPSPNQTSLYFCASSPGQALEKLFFGSGTQLSVL.

CDR3 in amino acids: CASSRARTSSYNEQFF. The CDR3 coding sequence is TGCGCCAGCAGCCGGGCTCGGACTAGCTCCTACAATGAGCAGTTCTTC. V and J are TRBV5-1 and TRBJ2-1; 7 bases are shared with TRBD2. The CDR3 has 16 amino acids. Trimming took 4 bases from V and 0 from J; bases not matched to a gene: 7. Germline V gives CDR1 SGHRS, CDR2 YFSETQ.

This clone came up a few times. The rearrangement uses TRBV19 and TRBJ2-2; D might be TRBD2 (5 bases). The CDR3 runs 14 residues. The germline V gene encodes CDR1 LNHDA and CDR2 SQIVND (reference sequence). V was clipped by 7 bases and J by 5 bases, with 14 bases between them. CDR3 in amino acids: CASTGIGSTGELFF. CDR3 nucleotides: TGTGCCAGTACGGGTATAGGGAGTACCGGGGAGCTGTTTTTT.

The chain is built from TRBV5-6 and TRBJ1-2; TRBD1 matches 7 bases. The CDR3 is made up of 13 amino acids. Per germline, CDR1 SGHDT and CDR2 YYEEEE. With V trimmed by 7 bases and J by 2 bases, 5 bases remained unmatched. The CDR3 is CASETGRNYGYTF. The CDR3 coding sequence is TGTGCCAGCGAGACAGGGAGGAACTATGGCTACACCTTC.

The V call is TRBV4-1, the J call TRBJ2-7, with TRBD2 matching over 8 bases. The J segment lost 0 bases and the V segment lost 1 base, leaving 8 bases of the junction unmatched. This CDR3 is 17 amino acids long. Per germline, CDR1 MGHRA and CDR2 YSYEKL. The CDR3 DNA follows: TGCGCCAGCAGCCAAGGACTAGCGCCGATGAGCTCCTACGAGCAGTACTTC. This translates into CASSQGLAPMSSYEQYF.

This clone has a handful of counts. The rearrangement joins TRBV11-2 to TRBJ1-1; 8 positions match TRBD1. This CDR3 region has 14 residues. The ends lost 7 bases at V and 3 bases at J; junction bases unmatched: 7. Germline V CDR1 and CDR2: SGHAT, FQNNGV. CDR3: CASTEAGGYTEAFF. CDR3 coding DNA: TGTGCCAGCACCGAAGCAGGGGGCTACACTGAAGCTTTCTTT.

The sample holds a few counts of this clone. The gene calls are TRBV28 and TRBJ1-2, with D possibly TRBD1 on 6 matching bases. Germline values: CDR1 MDHEN, CDR2 SYDVKM. The CDR3 is 13 residues long. V was trimmed by 6 bases and J by 3 bases, leaving 11 bases between them. The DNA for the CDR3 is TGTGCCAGCAGCACAGGGTACGACTATGGCTACACCTTC. This translates into CASSTGYDYGYTF.

This clone was counted a few times. The rearrangement links TRBV19 to TRBJ2-7; D is ambiguous. Germline loops: CDR1 LNHDA, CDR2 SQIVND (reference sequence). V lost 3 bases and J lost 2, with 8 bases in between. This CDR3 is built from 13 residues. In nucleotides, the CDR3 is TGTGCCAGTAGTATTGGGCCGACCTACGAGCAGTACTTC. This codes for CASSIGPTYEQYF.

CDR3 residues: CASTRTGEAYEQYF. The CDR3 coding sequence is TGTGCCAGCACCAGGACAGGGGAAGCCTACGAGCAGTACTTC. This rearrangement joins TRBV5-4 to TRBJ2-7; TRBD1 matches 9 bases. CDR1 and CDR2 (germline): SGHNT, YYREEE (reference sequence). The CDR3 contains 14 residues. Losses at the gene ends were 6 bases for V and 2 bases for J; bases not matched to a gene: 6.

The J gene is TRBJ2-1, the V gene TRBV7-6; TRBD1 agrees at 9 bases. Germline values: CDR1 SGHVS, CDR2 FNYEAQ. CDR3 length: 15 residues. The V gene end was trimmed by 5 bases and the J gene end by 6 bases; junction bases not matched to a gene: 8. In DNA, the CDR3 is TGTGCCAGCAGCCACCGGGACAGGGTAGCCAATGAGCAGTTCTTC. Translated, it gives CASSHRDRVANEQFF.

The chain combines TRBV11-2 with TRBJ2-2; D call uncertain. The CDR3 covers 13 residues. In germline, CDR1 is SGHAT, CDR2 FQNNGV. V lost 5 bases to trimming and J lost 5 bases, with 9 bases between them. The CDR3 region is CASSLRWTGELFF. CDR3 nucleotide sequence: TGTGCCAGCAGCCTTAGATGGACCGGGGAGCTGTTTTTT.

The J gene is TRBJ2-7, the V gene TRBV3-1 (or the pseudogene TRBV3-2), with D possibly TRBD2 on 6 matching bases. This CDR3 region has 16 residues. The V gene's germline CDR1 is LGHDT and CDR2 YNNKEL (reference sequence). Deletions cut 1 base from V and 3 bases from J, with 16 bases between. The chain's CDR3 is CASSQVSGRGGYEQYF. In DNA form, the CDR3 reads TGTGCCAGCAGCCAAGTCTCGGGAAGGGGAGGCTACGAGCAGTACTTC.

CDR3 residues: CASSWDWTYNEQFF. CDR3 in DNA: TGTGCCAGCAGTTGGGACTGGACCTACAATGAGCAGTTCTTC. The gene calls are TRBV28 and TRBJ2-1; weak D call: TRBD2 (6 bases). V lost 4 bases, J lost 2 bases, and 9 bases lay in between. The CDR3 has 14 amino acids. Germline CDR1 is MDHEN and CDR2 is SYDVKM.

This clone showed up just once. This sequence joins TRBV5-6 and TRBJ1-1; D perhaps matches TRBD1 (5 bases). CDR1 and CDR2 from the germline V gene are SGHDT and YYEEEE. V lost 1 base, J lost 3 bases, and 16 bases lay in between. There are 16 residues in the CDR3. Written as DNA, the CDR3 is TGTGCCAGCAGCTTGTTCAGGCAGGGTCGTGACACTGAAGCTTTCTTT. This gives the protein CASSLFRQGRDTEAFF.

The chain is built from TRBV7-2 and TRBJ1-5; perhaps TRBD1 as D (5 bases). Trimming removed 4 bases from V and 4 bases from J, with 17 bases in between. The CDR3 runs 16 residues. Germline CDR1 SGHTA, CDR2 FQGNSA. For the CDR3, the DNA is TGTGCCAGCAGCTCCTTCGGGGGGAAGGAGAATCAGCCCCAGCATTTT. It is translated as CASSSFGGKENQPQHF. The full variable domain, with the rest looked up from reference TRBV7-2 and TRBJ1-5, is GAGVSQSPSNKVTEKGKDVELRCDPISGHTALYWYRQSLGQGLEFLIYFQGNSAPDKSGLPSDRFSAERTGGSVSTLTIQRTQQEDSAVYLCASSSFGGKENQPQHFGDGTRLSIL.

The chain carries TRBV28 and TRBJ1-4; TRBD1 matches at 7 bases. Germline-derived CDR1 and CDR2 are MDHEN and SYDVKM. The junction had 2 bases not matched to a gene; V was cut back by 7 bases and J by 3 bases. The CDR3 is 13 amino acids. In DNA form, the CDR3 reads TGTGCCAGCATCCAGGGGGCTAATGAAAAACTGTTTTTT. It is translated as CASIQGANEKLFF.

The rearrangement joins TRBV19 to TRBJ2-7; D gene uncertain. V was pared by 2 bases and J by 1 base, with 12 bases between. This CDR3 is built from 15 residues. The germline V gene encodes CDR1 LNHDA and CDR2 SQIVND (reference sequence). The DNA of the CDR3 is TGTGCCAGTAGTATAACCACAGTTTCTTCCTACGAGCAGTACTTC. Amino acids: CASSITTVSSYEQYF.

The rearrangement uses TRBV7-9 and TRBJ2-3; D is undetermined. V was cut by 4 bases and J by 4 bases, with 18 bases left in between. Germline V gene lookup returns CDR1 SEHNR and CDR2 FQNEAQ (reference sequence). The length of the CDR3 is 16 residues. The CDR3 coding sequence is TGTGCCAGCAGCTCCGCGGCGGCACTCTTACCAGATACGCAGTATTTT. Residues: CASSSAAALLPDTQYF.

This chain links TRBV6-6 with TRBJ2-7; 9 nucleotides line up with TRBD1. The junction had 5 bases not matched to a gene; V was cut back by 4 bases and J by 4 bases. Germline V gene data show CDR1 as MNHNY and CDR2 as SVGAGI (reference sequence). The CDR3 length is 14 residues. The DNA for the CDR3 is TGTGCCAGCAGTTCCCCGACAGGGGGTTACGAGCAGTACTTC. Its translation: CASSSPTGGYEQYF.

This rearrangement joins TRBV3-1 (or the pseudogene TRBV3-2) to TRBJ1-6; TRBD1 might be the D (5 bases). CDR1 is LGHDT and CDR2 is YNNKEL in the germline V gene (reference sequence). This CDR3 spans 13 amino acids. The V gene lost 1 base and the J gene lost 10 bases, with 8 bases spanning the gap. This CDR3 is CASSQGGDSPLHF. The CDR3 DNA follows: TGTGCCAGCAGCCAAGGGGGGGACTCACCCCTCCACTTT.

This rearrangement joins TRBV28 to TRBJ1-4; D is perhaps TRBD1 (5 bases). The V end lost 7 bases, the J end lost 3 bases, and 15 bases lay between the germline ends. CDR1 MDHEN and CDR2 SYDVKM come from the germline V gene. This CDR3 has 15 residues. The CDR3 spells CASTPGGRANEKLFF. CDR3 bases: TGTGCCAGCACACCGGGGGGGAGGGCTAATGAAAAACTGTTTTTT.